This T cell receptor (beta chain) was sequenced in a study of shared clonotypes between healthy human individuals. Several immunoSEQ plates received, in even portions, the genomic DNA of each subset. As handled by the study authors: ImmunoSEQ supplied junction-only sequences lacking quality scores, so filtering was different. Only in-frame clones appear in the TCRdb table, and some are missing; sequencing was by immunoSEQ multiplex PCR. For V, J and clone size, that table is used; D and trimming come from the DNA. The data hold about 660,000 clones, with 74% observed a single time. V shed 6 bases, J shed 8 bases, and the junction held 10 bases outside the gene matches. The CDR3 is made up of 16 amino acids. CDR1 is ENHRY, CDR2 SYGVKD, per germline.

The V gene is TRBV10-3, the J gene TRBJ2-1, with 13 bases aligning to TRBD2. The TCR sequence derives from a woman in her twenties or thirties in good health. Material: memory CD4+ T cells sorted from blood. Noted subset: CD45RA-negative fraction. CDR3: CAISLGLAGVFDEQFF. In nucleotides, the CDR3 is TGTGCCATCAGCCTTGGACTAGCGGGAGTTTTCGATGAGCAGTTCTTC.